This T cell receptor beta chain was obtained from a study of tumor and adjacent non-tumor tissue in lung cancer. Study in general: There were some 11 adenocarcinoma, a couple of squamous cell carcinoma and 1 small cell lung cancer cases. Stage I to III disease affected 9 to 10 men and roughly five women aged roughly 30 to 76.

The germline V gene has CDR1 SNHLY and CDR2 FYNNEI. J was trimmed by 9 bases and V by 0 bases; bases with no gene match: 5. This CDR3 is built from 14 residues. No cell sorting was done before RNA was extracted from the tissue. This clonotype was counted many times. Its specificity is unknown. Study observations and caveats: Tumor tissue had significantly higher TCR diversity than normal lung.

A modified ARM-PCR protocol with three rounds of nested PCR amplified TCRbeta. One entry per CDR3 protein results from TCRdb running MiXCR on the multiplex PCR reads. The table has tens of thousands of distinct CDR3 sequences, over 60% seen once; the top ten hold roughly a tenth. The TCR was taken from a woman in her thirties or forties with non-small cell lung cancer. The specimen sequenced was lung tumor tissue. The rearrangement links TRBV2 to TRBJ2-1, with 7 bases matching TRBD2. The CDR3 DNA reads TGTGCCAGCAGTGAAGCAGGGAGGGGCAGTGAGCAGTTCTTC. Its translation is CASSEAGRGSEQFF.